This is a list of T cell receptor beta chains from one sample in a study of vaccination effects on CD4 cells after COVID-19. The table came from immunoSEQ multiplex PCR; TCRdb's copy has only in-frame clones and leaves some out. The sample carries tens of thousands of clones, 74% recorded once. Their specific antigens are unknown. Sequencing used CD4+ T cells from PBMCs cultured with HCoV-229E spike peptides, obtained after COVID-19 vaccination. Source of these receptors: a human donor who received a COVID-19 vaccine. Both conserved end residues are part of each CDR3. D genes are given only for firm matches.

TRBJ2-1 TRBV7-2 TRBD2 CASSLEGAGAYNEQFF
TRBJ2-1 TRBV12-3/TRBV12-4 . CASSSGIVNEQFF
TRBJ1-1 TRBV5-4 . CASSLARMNTEAFF
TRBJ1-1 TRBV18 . CASSPTGMNTEAFF
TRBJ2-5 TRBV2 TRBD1 CASRDREETQYF
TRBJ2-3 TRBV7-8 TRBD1 CASSLGQGKDTQYF
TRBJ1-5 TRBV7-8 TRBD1 CASSVQGGNQPQHF
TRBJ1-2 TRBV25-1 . CASSEGGPYGYTF
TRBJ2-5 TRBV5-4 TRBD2 CASSRGGVGETQYF
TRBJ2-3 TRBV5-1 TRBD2 CASSWTSGEDTQYF
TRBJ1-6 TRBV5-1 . CASSLVDRGNNSPLHF
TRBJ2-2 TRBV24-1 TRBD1 CATNRGPTGELFF
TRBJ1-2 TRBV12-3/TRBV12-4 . CASKNRTNYGYTF
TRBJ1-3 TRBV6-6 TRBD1 CASSPQRGGMSSGNTIYF
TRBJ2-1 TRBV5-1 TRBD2 CASSPGGISSYNEQFF
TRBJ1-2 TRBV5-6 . CASSSFDSQGNGYTF
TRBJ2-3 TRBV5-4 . CASSLEELDTQYF
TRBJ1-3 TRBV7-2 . CASSTGPAAGNTIYF
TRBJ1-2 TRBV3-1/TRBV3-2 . CASSQDRPGIYGYTF
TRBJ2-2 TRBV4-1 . CASSGRTQTGELFF
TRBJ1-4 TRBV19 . CASREIGGVGEKLFF
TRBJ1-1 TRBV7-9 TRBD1 CASSPPDRGAFF
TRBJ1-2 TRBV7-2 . CASSLGGAYGYTF
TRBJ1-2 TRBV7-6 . CASSLFSGRTF
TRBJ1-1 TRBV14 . CASSSIGVPVAAFF
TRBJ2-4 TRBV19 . CASRGGIAKNIQYF
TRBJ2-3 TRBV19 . CASSKGSSTDTQYF
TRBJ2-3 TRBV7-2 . CASGVSRTDTQYF
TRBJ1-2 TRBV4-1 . CASSQGGYNYGYTF
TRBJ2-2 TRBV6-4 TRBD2 CASSSLAGGRGTGELFF
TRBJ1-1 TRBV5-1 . CASSYVGTENTEAFF
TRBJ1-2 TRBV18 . CASSATDSANYGYTF